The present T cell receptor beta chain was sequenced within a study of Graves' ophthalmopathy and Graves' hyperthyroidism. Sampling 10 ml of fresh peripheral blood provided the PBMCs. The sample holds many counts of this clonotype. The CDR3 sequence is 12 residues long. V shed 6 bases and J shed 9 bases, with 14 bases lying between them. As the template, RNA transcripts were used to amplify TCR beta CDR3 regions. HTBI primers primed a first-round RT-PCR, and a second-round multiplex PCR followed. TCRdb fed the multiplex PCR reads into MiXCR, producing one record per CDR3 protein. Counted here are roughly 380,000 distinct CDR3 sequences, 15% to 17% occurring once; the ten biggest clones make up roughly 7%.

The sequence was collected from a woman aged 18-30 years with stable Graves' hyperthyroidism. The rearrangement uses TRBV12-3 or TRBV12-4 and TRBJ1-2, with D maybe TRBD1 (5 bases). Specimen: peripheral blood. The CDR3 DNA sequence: TGTGCCAGCAGCATAACGGGGGTCCGCTACACCTTC. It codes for CASSITGVRYTF.